What follows is one T cell receptor beta chain and its context. What it binds is unknown. Germline lookup yields CDR1 SGHDT and CDR2 YYEEEE. V shed 3 bases and J shed 0 bases, with 6 bases lying between them. The CDR3 is 13 residues long. Some clones are missing from TCRdb's copy, which holds only in-frame ones; the method was immunoSEQ multiplex PCR. This sample has 150 to 200 clones, with around 90% found just once. These data come from a study of somatic mutations in cytotoxic T cells in rheumatoid arthritis. Study outcomes and limitations: Within 8 of 65 patients, the single biggest CD8+ clone made up more than 20% of CD8+ cells. Measured CD8+ T-cell clonality, a value compared between rheumatoid arthritis patients and age-matched healthy controls, did not differ significantly.

The J gene is TRBJ1-1, the V gene TRBV5-6; D is uncertain. Material for sequencing was CD4+ T cells sorted from synovial fluid. The source of this sequence is a woman aged 18 to 35 with rheumatoid arthritis. CDR3 protein: CASSSGVNTEAFF. For the CDR3, the DNA is TGTGCCAGCAGCTCGGGAGTGAACACTGAAGCTTTCTTT.